Each of the 3 T cell receptor beta chains below was sequenced from the same sample in a study of monozygotic twins with cystic fibrosis. Measured with immunoSEQ multiplex PCR; TCRdb has only the in-frame clones, and not every one. Seen here are 12,000 to 15,000 clones, nearly 99% observed once, and the top ten hold 0.41%. The sequenced material came from blood. Receptors originate from a girl aged 2 to 9 with cystic fibrosis.

The genes are TRBV5-1 and TRBJ2-7; TRBD1 agrees at 7 bases. Germline trimming cut 4 bases from V and 5 bases from J; bases unmatched to any gene: 3. The CDR3 consists of 12 residues. Germline loops: CDR1 SGHRS, CDR2 YFSETQ. In DNA form, the CDR3 reads TGCGCCAGCAGCCTACAGGGGAACGAGCAGTACTTC. This sequence encodes CASSLQGNEQYF.

The chain has TRBV13 and TRBJ2-7; 7 bases match TRBD2. V was pared by 0 bases and J by 5 bases, with 10 bases of the junction left unmatched. The CDR3 runs to 16 residues. CDR1 and CDR2 from the germline V gene are PRHDT and FYEKMQ (reference sequence). The CDR3 loop reads CASSLGGTTEYHEQYF. CDR3 nucleotide sequence: TGTGCCAGCAGCTTAGGGGGGACTACTGAGTACCACGAGCAGTACTTC.

The chain couples TRBV6-1 to TRBJ1-1; D gene unclear. The CDR3 covers 14 residues. The germline V and J ends were trimmed by 8 bases and 0 bases, with 13 bases remaining between them. CDR1 is MNHNS and CDR2 is SASEGT in the germline V gene. CDR3 nucleotide sequence: TGTGCCAGCGGGTTGAAGGAGTTGAACACTGAAGCTTTCTTT. It codes for CASGLKELNTEAFF.